The following is a T cell receptor beta chain sequence with its context. This sample stems from a study of T-cell memory formation after mild COVID-19. TCRdb re-called the 5' RACE reads with MiXCR, one entry per CDR3 protein. Of around 250,000 distinct CDR3 sequences listed, roughly 16% are singletons. V shed 5 bases and J shed 9 bases, with 9 bases lying between them. The CDR3 sequence is 11 residues long. The germline V gene has CDR1 MDHEN and CDR2 SYDVKM. The TCR comes from a man between 18 and 35 years old who had mild COVID-19 (a few samples of this study predate the infection). Cell type and time point are not known. Material for sequencing was PBMCs or a T cell subset sorted from them (not recorded which). This chain links TRBV28 with TRBJ2-3; D could derive from TRBD1 or TRBD2 (5 bases each). The CDR3 coding sequence is TGTGCCAGCAGTGGGACCACCACGCAGTATTTT. Residues: CASSGTTTQYF. Combining the CDR3 with reference TRBV28 and TRBJ2-3 gives the whole variable domain DVKVTQSSRYLVKRTGEKVFLECVQDMDHENMFWYRQDPGLGLRLIYFSYDVKMKEKGDIPEGYSVSREKKERFSLILESASTNQTSMYLCASSGTTTQYFGPGTRLTVL.